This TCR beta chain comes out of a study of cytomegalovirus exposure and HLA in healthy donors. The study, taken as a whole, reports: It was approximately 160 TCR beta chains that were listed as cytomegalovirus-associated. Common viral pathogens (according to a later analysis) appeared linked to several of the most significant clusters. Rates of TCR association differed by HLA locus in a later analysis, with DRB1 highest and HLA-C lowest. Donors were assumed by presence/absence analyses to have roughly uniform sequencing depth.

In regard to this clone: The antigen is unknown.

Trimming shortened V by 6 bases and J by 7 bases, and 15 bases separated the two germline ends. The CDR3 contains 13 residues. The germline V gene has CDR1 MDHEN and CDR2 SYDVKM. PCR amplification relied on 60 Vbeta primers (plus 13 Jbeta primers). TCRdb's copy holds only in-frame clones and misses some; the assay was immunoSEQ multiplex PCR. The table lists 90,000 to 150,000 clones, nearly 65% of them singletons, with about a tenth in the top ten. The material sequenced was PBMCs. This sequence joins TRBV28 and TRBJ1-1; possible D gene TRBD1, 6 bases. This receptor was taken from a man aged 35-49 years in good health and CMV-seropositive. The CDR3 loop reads CASRPPGEGEAFF. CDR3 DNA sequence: TGTGCCAGCAGGCCTCCAGGGGAGGGTGAAGCTTTCTTT.